These 11 T cell receptor beta chains were sequenced from one sample in a study of regulatory T cells in long-lasting Graves disease. The time point: newly diagnosed GD, antithyroid drugs for less than 3 months. Extracted PBMC RNA gave rise to the TCR library. Construction of the TCR beta libraries employed iRepertoire HTBI primers in conjunction with Arm-PCR of CDR3 regions. TCRdb redid the calling of the multiplex PCR reads with MiXCR, one entry per CDR3 protein. In the table there are a few hundred thousand distinct CDR3 sequences, 10% to 15% of which are singletons. The same specimen was also included in a second study, on T cells in Graves' hyperthyroidism and ophthalmopathy.

Specimen: peripheral blood mononuclear cells (PBMCs), collected at new diagnosis, from a patient treated with antithyroid drugs. Receptor source: a woman aged 18 to 35 with Graves disease.

The chain recombines TRBV14 with TRBJ2-7; D is perhaps TRBD2 (5 bases). Germline assignment: CDR1 SGHDN and CDR2 FVKESK. The CDR3 runs to 14 residues. V lost 2 bases to trimming and J lost 3 bases, with 11 bases between them. The CDR3 bases are TGTGCCAGCAGCCAAAGCGGTGATAACTACGAGCAGTACTTC. Its translation: CASSQSGDNYEQYF.

This clonotype was observed many times. The chain couples TRBV11-2 to TRBJ1-1, with D hard to call. Germline lookup yields CDR1 SGHAT and CDR2 FQNNGV. Deletions cut 5 bases from V and 4 bases from J, with 14 bases between. The CDR3 sequence is 14 residues long. CDR3 sequence (DNA): TGTGCCAGCAGCGCTTTTGTGGAATTCACTGAAGCTTTCTTT. Protein sequence: CASSAFVEFTEAFF.

This clonotype was picked up many times. The rearrangement joins TRBV20-1 to TRBJ2-3, with 15 bases fitting TRBD2. V lost 2 bases to trimming and J lost 14 bases; unmatched junction nucleotides: 11. The CDR3 is 15 amino acids. The germline V gene encodes CDR1 DFQATT and CDR2 SNEGSKA (reference sequence). CDR3 sequence: CSARRTGTSGGQGYF. The CDR3 bases are TGCAGTGCTAGACGCACCGGGACTAGCGGGGGGCAAGGGTATTTT.

This clonotype was found a few times. This chain uses TRBV20-1 with TRBJ1-2; the D is unclear. V dropped 5 bases and J dropped 4 bases, with 14 bases sitting between them. The CDR3 totals 13 residues. CDR1 is DFQATT, CDR2 SNEGSKA, per germline (reference sequence). CDR3 DNA sequence: TGCAGTGCTCAGACCGACGGATTCTATGGCTACACCTTC. This encodes CSAQTDGFYGYTF.

This clonotype showed up just a few times. The chain combines TRBV7-2 with TRBJ2-3; D gene uncertain. Per germline, CDR1 SGHTA and CDR2 FQGNSA. V lost 1 base to trimming and J lost 6 bases, with 11 bases between them. The CDR3 runs 14 residues. The CDR3 DNA reads TGTGCCAGCAGCTTAGAACCTAGAACCGATACGCAGTATTTT. Residues: CASSLEPRTDTQYF.

The chain couples TRBV5-1 to TRBJ2-6; 12 bases match TRBD1. The CDR3 has 19 amino acids. The germline V gene has CDR1 SGHRS and CDR2 YFSETQ. V trimming: 0 bases; J trimming: 4 bases; junction bases outside the gene matches: 8. DNA of the CDR3: TGCGCCAGCAGCTTGGCTCCGGGACAGGGGGCGCAAGGGGCCAACGTCCTGACTTTC. This gives the protein CASSLAPGQGAQGANVLTF.

The chain couples TRBV20-1 to TRBJ1-3; D unresolved. The germline CDR1 and CDR2 sequences are DFQATT and SNEGSKA (reference sequence). The length of the CDR3 is 14 residues. The ends were cut back, 1 base at V and 0 bases at J, with 7 bases in the middle. CDR3: CSARVGDSGNTIYF. The CDR3 nucleotides are TGCAGTGCTAGAGTGGGAGACTCTGGAAACACCATATATTTT.

This clonotype was detected many times. The chain has TRBV6-1 and TRBJ1-5; D may be TRBD1 (6 bases). Trimming pared 8 bases from V and 1 base from J, leaving 18 bases between. CDR1 and CDR2 from the germline V gene are MNHNS and SASEGT. The CDR3 contains 16 residues. The DNA for the CDR3 is TGTGCCAGCGGTCAGGGGAGCGCGAGAAGCAATCAGCCCCAGCATTTT. Protein: CASGQGSARSNQPQHF.

This clonotype was counted at least ten times. This chain links TRBV6-1 with TRBJ1-1; the D is unclear. V lost 2 bases and J 4 bases, leaving 5 bases between the germline ends. Germline CDR1 and CDR2: MNHNS and SASEGT. The CDR3 covers 12 residues. In DNA, the CDR3 is TGTGCCAGCAGTGAATTGGTCACTGAAGCTTTCTTT. It specifies CASSELVTEAFF.

This clonotype appeared many times. The CDR3 region is CASKPRGGPADTQYF. The DNA for the CDR3 is TGTGCCAGCAAACCGCGGGGGGGCCCTGCAGATACGCAGTATTTT. The chain employs TRBV2 and TRBJ2-3; 9 bases agree with TRBD2. The CDR3 is 15 amino acids. The V gene end was trimmed by 7 bases and the J gene end by 4 bases; junction bases not matched to a gene: 9. Germline V gives CDR1 SNHLY, CDR2 FYNNEI.

This clonotype was seen repeatedly, ten times or more. The rearrangement links TRBV28 to TRBJ2-7; TRBD1 or TRBD2 may be the D gene (5 bases each). The germline CDR1 and CDR2 sequences are MDHEN and SYDVKM. V dropped 5 bases and J dropped 6 bases, with 11 bases sitting between them. The CDR3 sequence is 12 residues long. DNA of the CDR3: TGTGCCAGCAGTACCCAGGGACGCGAGCAGTACGTC. This encodes CASSTQGREQYV.